This TCR beta chain originates from a study of blood T cell repertoires in COVID-19. Here immunoSEQ multiplex PCR was the method, and the copy in TCRdb shows in-frame clones only, minus some. The repertoire holds some 250,000 clones, with over 85% as singletons. This clone came up a few times. The sequence was collected from a woman aged 25 to 45 with acute COVID-19. What was sequenced was PBMCs or T cells enriched from blood (not recorded which).

The DNA of the CDR3 is TGTGCCAGCAGCTTAGGTTCAGGGGTCCTTAACTATGGCTACACCTTC. Translating it yields CASSLGSGVLNYGYTF. The chain recombines TRBV7-2 with TRBJ1-2, with D perhaps matching TRBD1 (6 bases). Germline V gene sequence: CDR1 SGHTA, CDR2 FQGNSA. The CDR3 has 16 residues. The ends were cut back, 1 base at V and 1 base at J, with 13 bases in the middle.